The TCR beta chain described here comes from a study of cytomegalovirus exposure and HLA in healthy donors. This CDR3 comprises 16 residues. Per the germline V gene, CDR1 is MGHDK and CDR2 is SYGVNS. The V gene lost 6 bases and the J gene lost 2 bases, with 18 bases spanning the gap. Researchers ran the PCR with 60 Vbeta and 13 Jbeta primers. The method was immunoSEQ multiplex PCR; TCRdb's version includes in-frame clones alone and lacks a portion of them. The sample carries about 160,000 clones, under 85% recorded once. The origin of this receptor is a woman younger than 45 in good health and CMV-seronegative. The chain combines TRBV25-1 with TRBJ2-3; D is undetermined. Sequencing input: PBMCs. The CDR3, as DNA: TGTGCCAGCAGCCCTTTAGGTTACGAGGCCACAGATACGCAGTATTTT. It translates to CASSPLGYEATDTQYF.